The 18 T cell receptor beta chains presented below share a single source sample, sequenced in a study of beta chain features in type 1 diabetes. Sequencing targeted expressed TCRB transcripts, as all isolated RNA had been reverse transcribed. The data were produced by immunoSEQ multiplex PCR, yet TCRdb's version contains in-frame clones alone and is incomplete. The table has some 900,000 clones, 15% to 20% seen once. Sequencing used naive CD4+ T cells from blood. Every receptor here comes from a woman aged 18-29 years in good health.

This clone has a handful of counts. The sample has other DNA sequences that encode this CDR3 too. The CDR3 sequence: CASSPPGRNTEAFF. CDR3 DNA sequence: TGTGCCAGCTCACCACCAGGGAGGAACACTGAAGCTTTCTTT. The chain joins TRBV18 to TRBJ1-1; D is unresolved. V was shortened by 0 bases and J by 1 base, with 6 bases between the two germline ends. Germline V gives CDR1 KGHSH, CDR2 LQKENI. There are 14 residues in the CDR3.

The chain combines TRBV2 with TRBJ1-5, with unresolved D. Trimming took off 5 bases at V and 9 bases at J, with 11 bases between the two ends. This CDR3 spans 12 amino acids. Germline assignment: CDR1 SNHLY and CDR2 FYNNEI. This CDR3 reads CASSYREGPQHF. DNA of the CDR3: TGTGCCAGCAGTTATCGGGAGGGGCCCCAGCATTTT. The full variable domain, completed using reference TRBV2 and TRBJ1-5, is EPEVTQTPSHQVTQMGQEVILRCVPISNHLYFYWYRQILGQKVEFLVSFYNNEISEKSEIFDDQFSVERPDGSNFTLKIRSTKLEDSAMYFCASSYREGPQHFGDGTRLSIL.

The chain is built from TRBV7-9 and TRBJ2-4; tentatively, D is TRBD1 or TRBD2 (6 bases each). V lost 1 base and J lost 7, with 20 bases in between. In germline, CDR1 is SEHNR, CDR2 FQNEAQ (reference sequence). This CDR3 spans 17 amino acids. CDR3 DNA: TGTGCCAGCAGCTTAGGGGTTAGCGGAAGGGGGAACAACATTCAGTACTTC. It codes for CASSLGVSGRGNNIQYF.

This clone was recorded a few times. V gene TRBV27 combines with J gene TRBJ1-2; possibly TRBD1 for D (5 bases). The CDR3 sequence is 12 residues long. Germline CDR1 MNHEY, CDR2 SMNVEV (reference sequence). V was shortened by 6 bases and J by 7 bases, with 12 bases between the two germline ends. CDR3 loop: CASSSGYSGYTF. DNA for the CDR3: TGTGCCAGCAGCTCAGGGTATAGTGGCTACACCTTC.

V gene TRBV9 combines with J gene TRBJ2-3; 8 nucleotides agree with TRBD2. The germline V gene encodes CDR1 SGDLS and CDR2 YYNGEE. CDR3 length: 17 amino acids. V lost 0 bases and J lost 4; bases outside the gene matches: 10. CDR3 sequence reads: CASSVDEAGAGPDTQYF. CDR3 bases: TGTGCCAGCAGCGTAGATGAAGCGGGAGCAGGCCCAGATACGCAGTATTTT.

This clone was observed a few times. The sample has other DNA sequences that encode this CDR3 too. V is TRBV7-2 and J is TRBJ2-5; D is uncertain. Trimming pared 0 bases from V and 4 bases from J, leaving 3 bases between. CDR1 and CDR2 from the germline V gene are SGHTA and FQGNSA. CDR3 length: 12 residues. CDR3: CASSLARETQYF. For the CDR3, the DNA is TGTGCCAGCAGCTTAGCACGAGAGACCCAGTACTTC.

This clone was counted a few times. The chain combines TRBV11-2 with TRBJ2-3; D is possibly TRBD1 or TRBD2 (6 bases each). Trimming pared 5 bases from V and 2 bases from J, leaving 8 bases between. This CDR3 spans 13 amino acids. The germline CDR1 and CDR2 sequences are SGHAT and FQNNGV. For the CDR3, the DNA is TGTGCCAGCAGCCGGGGGCACACAGATACGCAGTATTTT. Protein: CASSRGHTDTQYF.

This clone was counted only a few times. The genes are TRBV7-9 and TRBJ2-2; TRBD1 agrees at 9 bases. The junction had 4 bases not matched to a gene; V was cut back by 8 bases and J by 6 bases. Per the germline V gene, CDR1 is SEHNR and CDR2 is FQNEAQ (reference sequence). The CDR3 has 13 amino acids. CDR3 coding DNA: TGTGCCAGCCGGGACAGGGCGTCCGGGGAGCTGTTTTTT. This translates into CASRDRASGELFF.

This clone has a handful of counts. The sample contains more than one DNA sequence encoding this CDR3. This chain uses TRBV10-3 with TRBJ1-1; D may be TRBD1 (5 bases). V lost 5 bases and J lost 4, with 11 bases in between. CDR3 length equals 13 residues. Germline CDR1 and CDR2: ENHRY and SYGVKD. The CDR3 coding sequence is TGTGCCATCAGTCCGCGGGGGGGCACTGAAGCTTTCTTT. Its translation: CAISPRGGTEAFF.

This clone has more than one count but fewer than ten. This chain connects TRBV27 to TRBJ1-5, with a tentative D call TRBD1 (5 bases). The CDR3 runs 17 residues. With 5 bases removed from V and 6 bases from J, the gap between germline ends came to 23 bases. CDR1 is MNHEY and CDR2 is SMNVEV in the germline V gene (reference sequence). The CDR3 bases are TGTGCCAGCAGTACTTTTTACTCGTTGGGGCAGAGTCAGCCCCAGCATTTT. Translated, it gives CASSTFYSLGQSQPQHF.

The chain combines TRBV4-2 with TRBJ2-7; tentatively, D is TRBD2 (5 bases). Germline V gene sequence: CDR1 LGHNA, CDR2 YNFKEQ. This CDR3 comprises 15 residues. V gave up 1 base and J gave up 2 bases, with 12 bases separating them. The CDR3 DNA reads TGTGCCAGCAGCCAAGTTGCGGGTGTCACCTACGAGCAGTACTTC. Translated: CASSQVAGVTYEQYF.

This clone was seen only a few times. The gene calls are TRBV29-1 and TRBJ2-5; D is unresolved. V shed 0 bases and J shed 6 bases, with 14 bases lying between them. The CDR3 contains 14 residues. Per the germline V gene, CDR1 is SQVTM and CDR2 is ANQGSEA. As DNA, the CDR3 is TGCAGCGTTGAAGATCTTAAGGCAGGCAAGACCCAGTACTTC. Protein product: CSVEDLKAGKTQYF.

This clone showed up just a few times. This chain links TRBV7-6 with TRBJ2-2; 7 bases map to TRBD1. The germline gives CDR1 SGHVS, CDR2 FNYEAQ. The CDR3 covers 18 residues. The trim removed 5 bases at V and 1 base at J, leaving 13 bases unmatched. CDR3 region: CASSPRDSTGRNTGELFF. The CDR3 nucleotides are TGTGCCAGCAGCCCCCGGGACAGTACGGGGAGGAACACCGGGGAGCTGTTTTTT.

CDR3 in amino acids: CASSFTRGETAEAFF. In nucleotides, the CDR3 is TGTGCCAGCAGTTTCACCAGGGGCGAGACCGCTGAAGCTTTCTTT. This chain uses TRBV28 with TRBJ1-1, with a tentative D call TRBD1 (6 bases). This CDR3 has 15 residues. Germline V gene data show CDR1 as MDHEN and CDR2 as SYDVKM. V was cut by 3 bases and J by 6 bases, with 17 bases left in between. Full variable domain (outside the CDR3, taken from reference TRBV28 and TRBJ1-1): DVKVTQSSRYLVKRTGEKVFLECVQDMDHENMFWYRQDPGLGLRLIYFSYDVKMKEKGDIPEGYSVSREKKERFSLILESASTNQTSMYLCASSFTRGETAEAFFGQGTRLTVV.

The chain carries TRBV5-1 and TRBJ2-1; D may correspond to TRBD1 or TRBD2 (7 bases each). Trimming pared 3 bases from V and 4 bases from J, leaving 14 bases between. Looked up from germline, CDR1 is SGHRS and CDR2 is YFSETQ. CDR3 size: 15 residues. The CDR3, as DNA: TGCGCCAGCAGCTCAAGCGGGACAGAATACAATGAGCAGTTCTTC. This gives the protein CASSSSGTEYNEQFF.

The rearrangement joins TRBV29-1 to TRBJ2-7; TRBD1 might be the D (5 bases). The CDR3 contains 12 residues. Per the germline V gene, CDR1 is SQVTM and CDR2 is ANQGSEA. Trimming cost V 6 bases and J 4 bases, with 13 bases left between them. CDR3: CSVGFQGYEQYF. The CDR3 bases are TGCAGCGTCGGTTTTCAGGGTTACGAGCAGTACTTC.

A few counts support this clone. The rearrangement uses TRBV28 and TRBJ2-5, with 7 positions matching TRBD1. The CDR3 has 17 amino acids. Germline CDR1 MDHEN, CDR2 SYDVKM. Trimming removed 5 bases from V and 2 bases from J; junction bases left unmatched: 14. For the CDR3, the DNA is TGTGCCAGCAGTCTCCAGCTCTCTCAGGGGGTACAAGAGACCCAGTACTTC. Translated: CASSLQLSQGVQETQYF.

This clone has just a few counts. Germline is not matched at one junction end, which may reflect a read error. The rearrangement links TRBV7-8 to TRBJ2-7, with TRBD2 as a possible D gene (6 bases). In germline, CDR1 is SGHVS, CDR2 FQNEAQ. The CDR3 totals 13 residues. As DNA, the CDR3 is TGTGCCAGCAGCTTAGGCGTGGAGGGACTTGTGGGCTTC. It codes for CASSLGVEGLVGF.